The 2 T cell receptor beta chains presented below share a single source sample, sequenced in a study of shared clonotypes between healthy human individuals. Assay: immunoSEQ multiplex PCR; the TCRdb copy retains only in-frame clones and omits some. The sample includes more than 2,000,000 clones, 85% to 95% of them seen just once. Sequenced: naive CD4+ T cells from PBMCs. Subset meaning: CD45RA+ positively selected. These receptor sequences come from a man aged 18 to 30 in good health. Some clones in this sample may be carry-over from other donors' samples.

The rearrangement uses TRBV4-3 and TRBJ1-1; D remains ambiguous. CDR1 and CDR2 (germline): LGHNA, YSLEER. V shed 0 bases and J shed 4 bases, with 12 bases lying between them. This CDR3 contains 15 residues. The CDR3: CASSQDYLWVTEAFF. CDR3 coding DNA: TGCGCCAGCAGCCAAGACTATCTCTGGGTCACTGAAGCTTTCTTT.

This clone was picked up one time. The V gene is TRBV14, the J gene TRBJ2-7; 8 bases fit TRBD1. The CDR3 spans 14 residues. In germline, CDR1 is SGHDN, CDR2 FVKESK. The V and J ends lost 5 bases and 7 bases, in that order; junction bases with no gene match: 10. The CDR3 reads CASSGNRGRGEQYF. The CDR3 DNA is TGTGCCAGCAGCGGAAACAGGGGGAGAGGGGAGCAGTACTTC.